Here is one T cell receptor (beta chain) with its context. This clone's antigen is unknown. Base quality data are lacking; no much larger clone is found one base away. These data come from a study of cytomegalovirus exposure and HLA in healthy donors (dated by TCRdb to about 2017). Describing the broader study: In an earlier analysis of roughly 500 of the donors, approximately 300 Gb of sequence data and some 120 million unique TCR beta sequences from about 179 million T cells were reported. An early release covering 550 to 700 HLA-typed donors comprised 250 to 350 gigabases of sequencing data and around 86 million unique TCR sequences. Of the 300 to 450 genotyped donors, approximately 80% fell in the genetic ancestry cluster associated with self-reported Caucasian donors. The study aimed to test whether signatures of past pathogen exposure could be identified by cataloging public T cell receptors. The study used immunosequencing to profile the T cell repertoires of several hundred subjects and linked those repertoires to cytomegalovirus serostatus. A separate validation cohort of 90 to 150 different subjects was used in addition to the 666-subject first cohort. High-throughput TCR immunosequencing, statistical association of individual TCRs with disease status, and machine learning were combined to predict cytomegalovirus infection status. In a later analysis, previously published TCR beta repertoires from more than 500 donors were re-analyzed and high-resolution HLA genotyping was added so that TCR occurrence patterns could be studied. Rather than using new phenotypic data, the later analysis identified candidate immune exposures from TCR beta sequences and from how often those sequences occurred across donors. An earlier analysis of 450 to 750 of the donors used high-throughput TCR beta sequencing to judge whether each TCR beta V gene segment behaved as functional or pseudogenic. Donor age, sex, ethnicity and CMV serostatus were compiled alongside the repertoire data. A later genetic analysis took genome-wide SNP genotypes for about three fifths of the 666 donors and used that subset as a discovery cohort. All discovery cohort repertoires had been generated using a single sequencing platform. HLA typing included class I and class II loci at four-digit resolution. The number of typed donors differed by locus: about 620-630 for A, B, C, DRB1 and DQB1; about 520 for DQA1; approximately 600 for DPA1; and some 470 for DPB1. Roughly 5 DR-DQ haplotypes were handled as single units for association and clustering, since linkage in the cohort was strong. Among a few hundred genotyped donors of the cohort, an average of roughly 240,000 unique TCR beta nucleotide sequences were sequenced per donor, roughly 20% of them non-productive.

Library preparation was by the immunoSEQ multiplex PCR assay. The multiplex PCR relied on a mix of 60 forward primers for TCR Vbeta segments and 13 reverse primers for TCR Jbeta segments. A multiplex PCR assay on genomic DNA amplified the CDR3 region of rearranged TCR beta genes. The amplified TCR beta libraries were sequenced on the Illumina HiSeq System as 87-base-pair reads. Processing in the source paper ran as follows. In a later analysis, some 80 million unique TCR beta chains were counted across the roughly 700 repertoires, and roughly 9.9 million of these chains were shared by at least two donors. To remove PCR and sequencing errors, raw reads were error-corrected and collapsed into unique sequences using a nearest-neighbor algorithm that merged closely related sequences. V, D and J gene segments were assigned by aligning CDR3 sequences to IMGT reference sequences. For a sequence to be retained, a match of at least six nucleotides was required to both a V gene segment and a J gene segment. A rearrangement was called productive if the CDR3 had no stop codons and remained in frame with V and J, and every other rearrangement was called non-productive. CDR3 was defined by IMGT convention, running from the second conserved V-encoded cysteine to the conserved J-encoded phenylalanine. Sequences without an unambiguous match to a single V gene segment were excluded from the earlier analysis of 450 to 650 of the donors. In an earlier analysis of roughly 500 of the donors, V segments were called functional above 56.7% productive rearrangements and were called segregating when the between-donor standard deviation exceeded 5%. A statistical classification framework was developed to diagnose cytomegalovirus status using the catalog of TCR beta chain sequences. In a later analysis, V and J genes were assigned by comparing TCR nucleotide sequences against IMGT/GENE-DB human TR gene sequences. In a later analysis, CDR3 sequences and most-parsimonious VDJ recombination scenarios were assigned using the TCRdist pipeline. In a later analysis, each TCR beta chain was defined by its CDR3 amino acid sequence together with its V-gene family, and reads lacking a unique V-gene family were excluded. To address suspected cross-contamination and a sequencing artifact, a later analysis removed over 500 highly shared, low-generation-probability nucleotide sequences. For each public chain, a later analysis derived a clonal expansion index from normalized ranks of inferred template counts within each repertoire. A later analysis computed generation probabilities with a VDJ recombination model fitted to out-of-frame rearrangements, and checked the results against IGoR. Hypergeometric tests were used in a later analysis to score TCR-TCR, TCR-HLA and TCR-CMV co-occurrence, with a repertoire-size bias correction applied to the TCR pairs. False discovery rates were estimated in a later analysis by permuting HLA or CMV assignments 20 times. A later analysis grouped co-occurring TCRs with DBSCAN, adding TCRdist sequence similarity when clustering within HLA-allele-positive subsets. Repertoires with fewer than 30,000 or more than 120,000 public chains, plus five repertoires with anomalous nucleotide sharing, were excluded from co-occurrence clustering. The immuneACCESS repertoire file appears here via TCRdb, limited to in-frame rearrangements. These files lack a portion of the clones; in checked studies, under half of the deficit traces to unresolved V genes, and the cause of the others is not known. Clone size and V and J calls were adopted from that table, with D and trimming inferred from the DNA. The sample table shows 150,000 or so clones, and around four fifths are seen once. Roughly 2% of the sample lies in the top ten.

Study-wide conclusions, independent of this receptor: According to a later analysis, most CMV-associated TCR beta chains appeared to be HLA-restricted, and the HLA associations seemed to be driven largely by CMV exposure. In a later genetic analysis, fewer N-insertions in productive TCRs were reported among donors in an Asian-associated ancestry cluster than the roughly 700-donor mean. In a later analysis, TCR association rates were found to vary across HLA loci, with the most associated TCRs seen for DRB1 alleles and the fewest for HLA-C alleles. In an earlier analysis of 587 of the donors, most TCR beta V segments appeared in productive rearrangements about 87% or about 30% of the time, broadly matching IMGT annotations. According to a later analysis, parvovirus B19, influenza, CMV and Epstein-Barr virus appeared linked to several top co-occurrence clusters. A further reported finding was that TCR beta sequences accurately predicted the HLA-A and HLA-B alleles for most subjects in the first cohort. In vitro tests confirmed that three of the cytomegalovirus-associated TCR beta chains recognize cytomegalovirus antigens. Over 15 rarely observed V segments, including chromosome 9 orphons, were excluded from the earlier analysis of about 600 of the donors because counts were too low. The authors suggested that the approach could potentially be generalized to other disease states and immunological phenotypes. A later analysis found that HLA-associated TCR beta chains were more clonally expanded and had lower generation probabilities than equally common non-associated chains. A cluster of highly shared sequence variants was judged likely to be a technical artifact of the sequencing pipeline. Strong co-occurrence of HLA alleles, especially DR and DQ, made assigning TCR associations to individual alleles difficult. The 87-base-pair reads could not distinguish some IMGT-functional V segments, including TRBV6-2 and TRBV6-3, so those segments were excluded. Correlated functional status among segregating V segments might reflect linkage disequilibrium, but an unknown experimental factor could not be ruled out. Only TCR beta chains were sequenced in this cohort, and the absence of alpha or paired-chain data limited detectable features. Roughly uniform sequencing depth across donors was assumed in presence/absence analyses, although this assumption may not hold. An association between a missense DCLRE1C variant and V-gene and J-gene trimming of TCR beta chains was found in a later genetic analysis and replicated in an independent cohort. While some public TCRs were present in many individuals, most TCR sequences turned up only very rarely across donors. Cytomegalovirus status was reported to be diagnosed by the classifier with high specificity and sensitivity in both the original and validation cohorts. A later analysis associated about 17,000 TCR beta sequences with specific HLA alleles at a false discovery rate of 0.05. The only immune exposure information available for the cohort was CMV serostatus. In the study, approximately 160 TCR beta chains were listed as associated with cytomegalovirus. Because some donors lacked HLA typing at each locus, the association tests relied only on the typed subset.

A distance of 12 bases separates the germline ends of V and J, which lose 3 bases and 4 bases respectively. CDR1 LGHNA and CDR2 YNFKEQ are derived from the germline V gene. The CDR3 sequence holds 14 residues, the cysteine and phenylalanine included. The entry retains the CDR3 DNA only, 42 bases that are in frame from base 1. The cohort consisted of 600 or so healthy bone marrow donors. All cohort members were sampled while nominally healthy, although unrecorded immune exposures were likely present. The donor tested CMV seronegative, placing the donor among the roughly 350 seronegative members of the cohort. Each donor provided a peripheral blood sample, and peripheral blood mononuclear cells were used for TCR beta sequencing. Genomic DNA extraction from the blood cell samples was performed with the Qiagen DNeasy Blood Extraction Kit.

In this chain, TRBV4-2 is recombined with TRBJ1-2; TRBD1 is a weak D gene call, 6 bases matching. The sequenced sample was PBMCs. This sequence originates from a female donor in good health and CMV-seronegative. CDR3 region: CASSQQTGIYGYTF. The sequenced DNA: TGTGCCAGCAGCCAGCAAACAGGGATCTATGGCTACACCTTC.